This T cell receptor beta chain came from a study of T cells after yellow fever vaccination. Points from the study as a whole: A large majority of primary-vaccination clones showed up again after the booster (96% CD4, about 87% CD8). Researchers report a weaker secondary response that nonetheless peaked faster, day 5 versus 15.

5'RACE template switching produced TCR cDNA carrying a universal primer site and UMIs. One entry per CDR3 protein, called by TCRdb with MiXCR from the 5' RACE reads. The top ten hold 2.5% to 4% of the sample, which has approximately 300,000 distinct CDR3 sequences, approximately 11% seen once. This clonotype was detected a few times. Antigen specificity is unknown. Looked up from germline, CDR1 is MNHEY and CDR2 is SVGAGI. V lost 6 bases and J lost 0, with 14 bases in between. There are 15 residues in the CDR3. The rearrangement links TRBV6-5 to TRBJ1-1; D gene uncertain. The sequence was collected from a young man who received the YFV17D yellow fever vaccine. Sequences were derived from CD4+ T cells sorted from PBMCs, sampled 45 days after the yellow fever booster vaccination. The CDR3 DNA reads TGTGCCAGCAGCGAGAATTGGGGAATGAACACTGAAGCTTTCTTT. Protein product: CASSENWGMNTEAFF.